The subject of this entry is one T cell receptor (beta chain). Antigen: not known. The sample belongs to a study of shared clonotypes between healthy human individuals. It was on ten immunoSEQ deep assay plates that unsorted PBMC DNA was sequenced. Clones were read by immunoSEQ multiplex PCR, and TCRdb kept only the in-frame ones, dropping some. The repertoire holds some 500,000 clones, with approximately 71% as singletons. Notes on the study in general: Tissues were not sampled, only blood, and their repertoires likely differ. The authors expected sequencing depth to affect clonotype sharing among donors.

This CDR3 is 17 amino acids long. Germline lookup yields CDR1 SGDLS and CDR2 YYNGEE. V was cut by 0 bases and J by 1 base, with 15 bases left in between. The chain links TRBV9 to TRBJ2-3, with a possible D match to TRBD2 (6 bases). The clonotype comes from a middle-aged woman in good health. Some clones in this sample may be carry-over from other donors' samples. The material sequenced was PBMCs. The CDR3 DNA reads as TGTGCCAGCAGCGTAGGGGGTAGCGGAGGGGGCACAGATACGCAGTATTTT. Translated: CASSVGGSGGGTDTQYF.